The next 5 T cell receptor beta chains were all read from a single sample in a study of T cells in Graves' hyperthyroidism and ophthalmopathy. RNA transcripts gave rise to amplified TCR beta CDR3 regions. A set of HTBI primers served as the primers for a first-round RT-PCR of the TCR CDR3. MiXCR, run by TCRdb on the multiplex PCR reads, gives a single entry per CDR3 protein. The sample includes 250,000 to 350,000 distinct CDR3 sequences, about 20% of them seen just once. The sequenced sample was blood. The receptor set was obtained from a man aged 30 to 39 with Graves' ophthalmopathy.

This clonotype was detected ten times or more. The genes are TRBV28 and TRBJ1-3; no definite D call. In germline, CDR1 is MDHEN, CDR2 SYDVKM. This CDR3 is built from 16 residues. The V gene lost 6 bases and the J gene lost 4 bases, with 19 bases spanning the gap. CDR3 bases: TGTGCCAGCAGCTCCATAAGGGAAAGCCCAGGAAACACCATATATTTT. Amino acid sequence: CASSSIRESPGNTIYF.

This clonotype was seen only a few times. CDR3 sequence (DNA): TGCGCCAGCAGCCCTATGCCAGCCACTGAAGCTTTCTTT. Translating it yields CASSPMPATEAFF. The gene calls are TRBV5-1 and TRBJ1-1; D call uncertain. The CDR3 is made up of 13 amino acids. Germline values: CDR1 SGHRS, CDR2 YFSETQ. V lost 4 bases to trimming and J lost 4 bases, with 11 bases between them.

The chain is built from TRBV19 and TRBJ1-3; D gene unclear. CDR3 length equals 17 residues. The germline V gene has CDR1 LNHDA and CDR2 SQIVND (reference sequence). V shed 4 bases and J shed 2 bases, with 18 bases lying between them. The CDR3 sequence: CASSTDFRQMTGNTIYF. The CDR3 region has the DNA TGTGCCAGTAGTACCGACTTCCGGCAGATGACTGGAAACACCATATATTTT.

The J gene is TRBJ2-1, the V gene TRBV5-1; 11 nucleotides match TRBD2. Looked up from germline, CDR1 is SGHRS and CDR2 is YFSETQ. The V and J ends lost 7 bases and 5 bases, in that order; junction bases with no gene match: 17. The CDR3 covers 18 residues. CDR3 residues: CASLPRALGTSGNNEQFF. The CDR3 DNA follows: TGCGCCAGCTTACCACGCGCCTTGGGGACTAGCGGAAACAATGAGCAGTTCTTC.

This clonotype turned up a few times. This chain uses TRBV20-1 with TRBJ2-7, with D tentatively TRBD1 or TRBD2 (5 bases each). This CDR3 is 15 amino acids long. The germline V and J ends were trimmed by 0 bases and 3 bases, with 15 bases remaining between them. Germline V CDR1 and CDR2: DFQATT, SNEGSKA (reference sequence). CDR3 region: CSARDFREGFYEQYF. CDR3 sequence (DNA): TGCAGTGCTAGAGACTTCCGTGAGGGGTTCTACGAGCAGTACTTC.